These T cell receptor beta chains were read from a single sample in a study of T-cell reconstitution after alpha-beta-depleted transplantation in children. TCRdb recomputed calls from the PCR reads with MiXCR, one row per CDR3 protein. The data show roughly 100,000 distinct CDR3 sequences, with 7% to 10% seen just once and about 7% held by the top ten. Material: PBMCs from the stem cell graft donor, obtained from the stem cell graft. The source of these receptors is a human donor who donated a stem cell graft to a child with congenital amegakaryocytic thrombocytopenia. Both conserved end residues are part of each CDR3. The D gene is left open where the match is weak. Clone sizes are given selectively: once, few, many, or a class where the clone is expanded.

abundance	v_gene	d_gene	j_gene	CDR3aa	CDR3nt
many	TRBV12-3/TRBV12-4	NA	TRBJ1-4	CASRRDGNEKLFF	TGTGCCAGCAGACGGGATGGCAATGAAAAACTGTTTTTT
many	TRBV3-1	TRBD1	TRBJ2-1	CASSQGFGGQGGNEQFF	TGTGCCAGCAGCCAAGGCTTCGGGGGACAGGGGGGTAATGAGCAGTTCTTC
many	TRBV25-1	NA	TRBJ1-1	CASSRGYEAFF	TGTGCCAGCAGTCGGGGATATGAAGCTTTCTTT
many	TRBV29-1	NA	TRBJ1-1	CSGRTAQATEAFF	TGCAGCGGGAGGACAGCCCAAGCAACTGAAGCTTTCTTT
many	TRBV27	TRBD2	TRBJ2-5	CASSLWPSGGNFETQYF	TGTGCCAGCAGTTTATGGCCTAGCGGGGGGAATTTCGAGACCCAGTACTTC
many	TRBV20-1	TRBD1	TRBJ2-3	CSAVRDRAADTQYF	TGCAGTGCCGTACGGGACAGGGCGGCAGATACGCAGTATTTT
many	TRBV10-3	NA	TRBJ2-3	CAISGMVVHSATSTDTQYF	TGTGCCATCAGTGGCATGGTGGTTCATTCTGCCACAAGCACAGATACGCAGTATTTT
many	TRBV5-1	TRBD1	TRBJ2-7	CASSLGQGPYEQYF	TGCGCCAGCAGCTTGGGACAGGGACCCTACGAGCAGTACTTC
many	TRBV11-2	NA	TRBJ1-1	CASSLDRMVGTGTEAFF	TGTGCCAGCAGCTTAGATAGAATGGTGGGAACGGGGACTGAAGCTTTCTTT
many	TRBV6-1	TRBD2	TRBJ2-7	CASSPSGDAPYEQYF	TGTGCCAGCAGTCCAAGCGGGGACGCACCCTACGAGCAGTACTTC
many	TRBV7-2	TRBD1	TRBJ1-2	CASSQTGGYGYTF	TGTGCCAGCAGCCAAACAGGGGGCTATGGCTACACCTTC
NA	TRBV6-1	TRBD2	TRBJ2-7	CASRHAPGGSSYEQYF	TGTGCCAGCAGGCATGCTCCGGGAGGGAGCTCCTACGAGCAGTACTTC
many	TRBV19	TRBD2	TRBJ2-1	CASTTLPRGATYNEQFF	TGTGCCAGTACAACCCTTCCGCGGGGGGCAACCTACAATGAGCAGTTCTTC
many	TRBV6-5	TRBD1	TRBJ1-6	CASTDRTGVNSPLHF	TGTGCCAGCACCGACAGAACAGGGGTCAATTCACCCCTCCACTTT
NA	TRBV5-1	TRBD1	TRBJ2-7	CASSLYVRGYEQYF	TGCGCCAGCAGCTTGTATGTCAGGGGGTACGAGCAGTACTTC
many	TRBV28	TRBD2	TRBJ2-7	CASRTSGDTYEQYF	TGTGCCAGCCGGACTAGCGGGGATACCTACGAGCAGTACTTC
few	TRBV5-1	NA	TRBJ2-7	CASSLLQGKYEQYF	TGCGCCAGCAGCTTGCTCCAGGGGAAGTACGAGCAGTACTTC
many	TRBV12-3/TRBV12-4	NA	TRBJ1-2	CASRFGVGYGYTF	TGTGCCAGCAGGTTCGGAGTGGGATATGGCTACACCTTC
many	TRBV5-1	NA	TRBJ2-5	CASSEQSRETQYF	TGCGCCAGCAGCGAACAGTCAAGAGAGACCCAGTACTTC
many	TRBV20-1	NA	TRBJ1-5	CSAGRESNQPQHF	TGCAGTGCAGGCAGGGAGAGCAATCAGCCCCAGCATTTT
many	TRBV12-3/TRBV12-4	NA	TRBJ2-1	CASSTGGNEQFF	TGTGCCAGCAGTACCGGGGGTAATGAGCAGTTCTTC
many	TRBV7-9	NA	TRBJ2-3	CASSSVAAAITDTQYF	TGTGCCAGCAGCTCAGTGGCGGCGGCTATTACAGATACGCAGTATTTT
many	TRBV29-1	TRBD1	TRBJ2-7	CSVAVPGQGLKQYF	TGCAGCGTCGCTGTCCCGGGACAGGGTTTAAAGCAGTACTTC
many	TRBV5-5	TRBD2	TRBJ2-5	CASSPAGGRARETQYF	TGTGCCAGCAGCCCGGCGGGGGGTAGGGCGCGAGAGACCCAGTACTTC
many	TRBV20-1	NA	TRBJ2-1	CSARDQDEQFF	TGCAGTGCTAGAGATCAGGATGAGCAGTTCTTC
many	TRBV27	TRBD2	TRBJ2-1	CASSLLIPVAGGQNEQFF	TGTGCCAGCAGTCTCCTCATCCCTGTAGCGGGGGGGCAGAATGAGCAGTTCTTC
many	TRBV12-3/TRBV12-4	NA	TRBJ1-4	CASSRGQPNEKLFF	TGTGCCAGCAGTCGAGGACAGCCTAATGAAAAACTGTTTTTT
many	TRBV27	NA	TRBJ2-2	CASSPLTGELFF	TGTGCCAGCAGTCCGCTCACCGGGGAGCTGTTTTTT
many	TRBV7-2	TRBD2	TRBJ2-1	CASHTGGALFVEQFF	TGTGCCAGCCATACCGGGGGGGCCTTATTTGTTGAGCAGTTCTTC
many	TRBV29-1	TRBD1	TRBJ2-7	CSVEIRDRGPYEQYF	TGCAGCGTCGAAATCCGGGACAGGGGGCCCTACGAGCAGTACTTC
many	TRBV5-1	TRBD1	TRBJ1-4	CASSFGQGNEKLFF	TGCGCCAGCAGCTTCGGACAGGGGAATGAAAAACTGTTTTTT
many	TRBV29-1	NA	TRBJ2-1	CSASRPSKGQFF	TGCAGCGCCTCCCGACCCTCTAAAGGGCAGTTCTTC
many	TRBV12-3/TRBV12-4	NA	TRBJ1-4	CATTQGMSEKLFF	TGTGCCACCACCCAGGGGATGAGTGAAAAACTGTTTTTT
many	TRBV7-9	TRBD1	TRBJ2-2	CASSDRAATGELFF	TGTGCCAGCAGCGACAGGGCCGCGACCGGGGAGCTGTTTTTT
many	TRBV7-9	TRBD1	TRBJ1-6	CASSLRTGGRNSPLHF	TGTGCCAGCAGCCTTAGGACAGGGGGCCGCAATTCACCCCTCCACTTT
many	TRBV7-6	TRBD2	TRBJ2-1	CASSLPTSENRLFF	TGTGCCAGCAGCTTACCGACTAGCGAAAATAGGCTGTTCTTC
many	TRBV11-2	NA	TRBJ2-3	CASSLVGGPYTDTQYF	TGTGCCAGCAGCTTAGTAGGCGGGCCGTACACAGATACGCAGTATTTT
many	TRBV12-3/TRBV12-4	NA	TRBJ1-2	CASSRTIGLSYGYTF	TGTGCCAGCAGTCGAACCATAGGGTTAAGCTATGGCTACACCTTC
many	TRBV7-2	NA	TRBJ2-7	CASSTVGGTEQYF	TGTGCCAGCAGCACAGTAGGGGGAACCGAGCAGTACTTC
many	TRBV3-1	NA	TRBJ1-1	CASSQWQGSPEAFF	TGTGCCAGCAGCCAATGGCAGGGATCCCCTGAAGCTTTCTTT
many	TRBV7-2	NA	TRBJ1-1	CASSLSPVWDTEAFF	TGTGCCAGCAGCTTAAGCCCGGTCTGGGACACTGAAGCTTTCTTT
many	TRBV6-6	NA	TRBJ2-5	CASSYMAGMETQYF	TGTGCCAGCAGTTACATGGCAGGGATGGAGACCCAGTACTTC
many	TRBV5-1	NA	TRBJ2-3	CASSLGGPEDTQYF	TGCGCCAGCAGCTTGGGGGGGCCGGAGGATACGCAGTATTTT
NA	TRBV6-1	NA	TRBJ2-7	CASRMTGTSYEQYF	TGTGCCAGCAGAATGACAGGAACCTCCTACGAGCAGTACTTC